The 20 T cell receptor beta chains below were found in one sample sequenced in a study of shared clonotypes between healthy human individuals. Method: immunoSEQ multiplex PCR; TCRdb's copy keeps in-frame clones and lacks some. This repertoire shows roughly 2.6 million clones, over 85% found once; its top ten account for around 0.15%. Input material: naive CD4+ T cells sorted from blood. This sample's subset: CD45RA+ positively selected. The receptors derive from a young man in good health.

The gene calls are TRBV19 and TRBJ1-2; the D is unclear. From germline, CDR1 is LNHDA and CDR2 SQIVND (reference sequence). Trimming stripped 3 bases from V and 0 bases from J, with 8 bases between. CDR3 length equals 14 residues. CDR3 loop: CASSITAANYGYTF. The CDR3 DNA follows: TGTGCCAGTAGTATCACGGCCGCTAACTATGGCTACACCTTC.

This chain connects TRBV27 to TRBJ1-4; 7 positions agree with TRBD1. The CDR3 sequence is 11 residues long. Trimming took 5 bases from V and 13 from J; bases not matched to a gene: 4. The germline CDR1 and CDR2 sequences are MNHEY and SMNVEV (reference sequence). CDR3 region: CASSHRGRLFF. The CDR3 DNA reads as TGTGCCAGCAGTCACAGGGGAAGACTGTTTTTT.

Regarding this clone: The sample carries other DNA sequences with the same CDR3. The chain joins TRBV6-5 to TRBJ1-1, with unresolved D. In germline, CDR1 is MNHEY, CDR2 SVGAGI. V dropped 0 bases and J dropped 1 base, with 3 bases sitting between them. This CDR3 is built from 13 residues. The CDR3 coding sequence is TGTGCCAGCAGTTACTCCCAGAACACTGAAGCTTTCTTT. This gives the protein CASSYSQNTEAFF.

The chain couples TRBV7-9 to TRBJ2-2; the match to TRBD2 covers 12 bases. The CDR3 contains 16 residues. J gave up 10 bases and V 1 base, and 7 bases lay outside the gene matches. The germline V gene encodes CDR1 SEHNR and CDR2 FQNEAQ (reference sequence). CDR3 coding DNA: TGTGCCAGCAGCTTAGGGGGACTAGCGGGTTCTGAGGAGCTGTTTTTT. It translates to CASSLGGLAGSEELFF.

V gene TRBV4-3 combines with J gene TRBJ2-6; a possible D gene is TRBD2 (6 bases). V was pared by 0 bases and J by 0 bases, with 15 bases between. The CDR3 runs to 19 residues. The germline V gene has CDR1 LGHNA and CDR2 YSLEER. The chain's CDR3 is CASSQDRDSKLSGANVLTF. The CDR3 nucleotides read TGCGCCAGCAGCCAAGATCGGGACTCCAAACTCTCTGGGGCCAACGTCCTGACTTTC.

The chain combines TRBV5-1 with TRBJ1-4, with TRBD1 identical over 7 bases. CDR1 is SGHRS and CDR2 is YFSETQ in the germline V gene. The ends lost 5 bases at V and 8 bases at J; junction bases unmatched: 9. The CDR3 is made up of 14 amino acids. The CDR3 coding sequence is TGCGCCAGCAGGTCGGAGGGGGCCGAAGAAAAACTGTTTTTT. It translates to CASRSEGAEEKLFF.

The V gene is TRBV1, the J gene TRBJ2-4; TRBD2, the table's D call, was not compared with the DNA. TRBV1 is a recognized pseudogene. This CDR3 region has 14 residues. The CDR3 DNA sequence: TGCACCAGCAGCCACCTACCACCCAAAAACATTCAGTACTTC. It codes for CTSSHLPPKNIQYF.

V and J are TRBV19 and TRBJ2-7, with D tentatively TRBD2 (5 bases). V gave up 10 bases and J gave up 0 bases, with 19 bases separating them. Germline V gene data show CDR1 as LNHDA and CDR2 as SQIVND (reference sequence). The CDR3 runs 15 residues. The CDR3 region is CATSDGIGISYEQYF. The CDR3 bases are TGTGCCACCTCCGACGGGATCGGGATCTCCTACGAGCAGTACTTC.

Worth noting for this clone: Within the sample, other DNA sequences also encode this same CDR3. V usage is TRBV6-6 and J usage is TRBJ2-5; D call uncertain. With the DNA end fitting TRBJ2-7 better, the J assignment may be wrong. The CDR3 loop spans 12 amino acids. CDR1 MNHNY and CDR2 SVGAGI come from the germline V gene (reference sequence). The CDR3 region is CASSYSRYEQYF. DNA for the CDR3: TGTGCCAGCAGTTACTCGAGGTACGAGCAGTACTTC.

The V and J genes are TRBV10-3 and TRBJ1-2; TRBD1 aligns across 7 bases. The germline CDR1 and CDR2 sequences are ENHRY and SYGVKD. V dropped 4 bases and J dropped 3; count of bases not matched to a gene: 11. There are 16 residues in the CDR3. The CDR3: CAISGPTGSNDYGYTF. CDR3 bases: TGTGCCATCAGTGGGCCGACAGGGTCGAATGACTATGGCTACACCTTC.

The V gene is TRBV18, the J gene TRBJ2-1; D remains unclear. Between the trimmed V and J ends, which lost 1 base and 6 bases, there was a span of 10 bases. CDR1 and CDR2 from the germline V gene are KGHSH and LQKENI. CDR3 length: 14 residues. CDR3 nucleotide sequence: TGTGCCAGCTCACCACAGGGTTTGGGCAATGAGCAGTTCTTC. Its translation is CASSPQGLGNEQFF.

This rearrangement joins TRBV5-1 to TRBJ2-5; D not resolved. The CDR3 totals 18 residues. Looked up from germline, CDR1 is SGHRS and CDR2 is YFSETQ. Trimming removed 4 bases at V and 0 bases at J, with 22 bases between. CDR3 residues: CASSPRPQMTRYQETQYF. The DNA of the CDR3 is TGCGCCAGCAGCCCGCGACCGCAAATGACGAGGTACCAAGAGACCCAGTACTTC.

The J gene is TRBJ1-5, the V gene TRBV19; D gene uncertain. Germline CDR1 LNHDA, CDR2 SQIVND (reference sequence). CDR3 size: 16 residues. V lost 7 bases, J lost 0 bases, and 16 bases lay in between. CDR3 DNA: TGTGCCAGTACCCACCGCGCAGGTTATAGCAATCAGCCCCAGCATTTT. It specifies CASTHRAGYSNQPQHF.

A word on this clone: This specimen includes other DNA sequences encoding the same CDR3. V usage is TRBV27 and J usage is TRBJ2-1; 8 positions match TRBD2. Germline V gives CDR1 MNHEY, CDR2 SMNVEV (reference sequence). The CDR3 sequence is 15 residues long. V gave up 1 base and J gave up 2 bases; unmatched junction bases: 1. The CDR3 loop is CASSLLAGPYNEQFF. Written as DNA, the CDR3 is TGTGCCAGCAGTTTATTAGCGGGGCCCTACAATGAGCAGTTCTTC.

The chain carries TRBV4-1 and TRBJ1-3; D may be TRBD1 (6 bases). The V end was cut by 6 bases, the J end by 0 bases, with 9 bases between. Per the germline V gene, CDR1 is MGHRA and CDR2 is YSYEKL. The CDR3 totals 14 residues. CDR3 residues: CASRQGNSGNTIYF. In DNA form, the CDR3 reads TGCGCCAGCAGACAGGGTAACTCTGGAAACACCATATATTTT.

CDR3 DNA sequence: TGTGCCATCAGTAGCAGCCCTAATGAAAAACTGTTTTTT. Protein sequence: CAISSSPNEKLFF. This chain joins TRBV10-3 and TRBJ1-4; D ambiguous. V was trimmed by 5 bases and J by 3 bases, leaving 7 bases between them. The CDR3 totals 13 residues. Germline loops: CDR1 ENHRY, CDR2 SYGVKD.

The V and J genes are TRBV4-3 and TRBJ2-7, with a weak D call TRBD2 (5 bases). CDR1 and CDR2 (germline): LGHNA, YSLEER. The CDR3 extends over 14 amino acids. With 0 bases removed from V and 6 bases from J, the gap between germline ends came to 12 bases. Here the CDR3 reads CASSQEGRTSEQYF. In nucleotides, the CDR3 is TGCGCCAGCAGCCAAGAAGGGCGAACTAGCGAGCAGTACTTC.

This clone has just a few counts. The rearrangement links TRBV19 to TRBJ1-1; D is unresolved. Trimming pared 1 base from V and 4 bases from J, leaving 10 bases between. Germline V gene data show CDR1 as LNHDA and CDR2 as SQIVND (reference sequence). CDR3 length: 14 residues. The CDR3 is CASSIGIGVTEAFF. The CDR3 DNA is TGTGCCAGTAGTATAGGGATTGGAGTCACTGAAGCTTTCTTT.

This clone appeared once. The CDR3 nucleotides are TGTGCCTGGAGTCCTTCGTTCGGGACAGGGAGTCCCTACGAGCAGTACTTC. Its translation: CAWSPSFGTGSPYEQYF. The V and J genes are TRBV30 and TRBJ2-7; TRBD1 agrees at 9 bases. The CDR3 is 17 residues long. Unmatched junction bases numbered 13, after V lost 2 bases and J lost 2 bases. Looked up from germline, CDR1 is GTSNPN and CDR2 is SVGIG (reference sequence).

The chain links TRBV5-6 to TRBJ1-4; no reliable D call. Trimming stripped 2 bases from V and 11 bases from J, with 13 bases between. The CDR3 is 13 residues long. From germline, CDR1 is SGHDT and CDR2 YYEEEE. This chain's CDR3 is CASSLTEPGKLFF. Written as DNA, the CDR3 is TGTGCCAGCAGCTTAACCGAGCCGGGCAAACTGTTTTTT. Full variable domain (missing parts from reference TRBV5-6 and TRBJ1-4): DAGVTQSPTHLIKTRGQQVTLRCSPKSGHDTVSWYQQALGQGPQFIFQYYEEEERQRGNFPDRFSGHQFPNYSSELNVNALLLGDSALYLCASSLTEPGKLFFGSGTQLSVL.